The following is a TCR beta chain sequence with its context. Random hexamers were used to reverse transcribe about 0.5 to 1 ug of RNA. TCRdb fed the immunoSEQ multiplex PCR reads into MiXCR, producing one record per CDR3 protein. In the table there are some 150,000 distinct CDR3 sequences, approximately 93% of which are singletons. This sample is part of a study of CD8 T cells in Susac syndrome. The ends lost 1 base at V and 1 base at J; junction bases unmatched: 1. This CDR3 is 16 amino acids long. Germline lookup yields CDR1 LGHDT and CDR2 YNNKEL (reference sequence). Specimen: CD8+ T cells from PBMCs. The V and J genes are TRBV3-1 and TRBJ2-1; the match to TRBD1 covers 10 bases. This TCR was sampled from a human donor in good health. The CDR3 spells CASSQGDRGSYNEQFF. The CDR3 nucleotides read TGTGCCAGCAGCCAAGGGGACAGGGGATCCTACAATGAGCAGTTCTTC.